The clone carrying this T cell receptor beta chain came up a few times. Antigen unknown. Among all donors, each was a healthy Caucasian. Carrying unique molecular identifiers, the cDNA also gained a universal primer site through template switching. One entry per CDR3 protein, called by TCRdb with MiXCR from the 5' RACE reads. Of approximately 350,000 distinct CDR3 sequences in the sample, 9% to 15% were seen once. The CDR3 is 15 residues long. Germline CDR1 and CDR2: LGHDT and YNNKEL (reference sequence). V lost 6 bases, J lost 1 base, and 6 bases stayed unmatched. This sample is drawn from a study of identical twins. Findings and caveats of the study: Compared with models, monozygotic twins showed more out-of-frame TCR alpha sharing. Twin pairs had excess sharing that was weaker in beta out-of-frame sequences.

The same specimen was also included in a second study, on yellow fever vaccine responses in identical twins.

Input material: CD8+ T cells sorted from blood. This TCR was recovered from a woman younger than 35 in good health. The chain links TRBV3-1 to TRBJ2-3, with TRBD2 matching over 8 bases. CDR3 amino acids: CASRMQRERTDTQYF. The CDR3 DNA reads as TGTGCCAGCAGGATGCAGCGGGAGCGCACAGATACGCAGTATTTT.